This TCR beta chain was documented in a study of T cell repertoires in cytomegalovirus infection. The wider study: Recently identified HLA-C-restricted CMV epitopes and well-studied HLA-B-restricted CMV epitopes were used by the study. An indication of both CMV infection and matching HLA type came from public TCR beta signatures.

MiXCR, run by TCRdb on the reads, gives a single entry per CDR3 protein. The table lists approximately 81,000 distinct CDR3 sequences, more than 20% of them singletons. The CDR3 contains 16 residues. J gave up 2 bases and V 9 bases, and 11 bases lay outside the gene matches. Germline V gene lookup returns CDR1 LNHDA and CDR2 SQIVND (reference sequence). This clonotype was detected many times. No antigen is known for it. Regarding the study as a whole: Cumulative public TCR beta family frequency identified carriers of CMV plus the relevant HLA.

The TCR originated in a human donor in good health (CMV status not recorded). Some clones in this sample may be carry-over from other donors' samples. V is TRBV19 and J is TRBJ2-2; 8 nucleotides line up with TRBD1. This sample comprised CD8+ T cells from cultured PBMCs, obtained from culture after CMV antigen stimulation. The CDR3 here is CASNPRQGFNTGELFF. The CDR3 bases are TGTGCCAGCAATCCCCGACAGGGGTTCAACACCGGGGAGCTGTTTTTT.